This T cell receptor beta chain was identified in a study of T-cell memory formation after mild COVID-19. Comments on this clonotype: What it recognizes is unknown.

One entry per CDR3 protein, called by TCRdb with MiXCR from the 5' RACE reads. The data hold about 340,000 distinct CDR3 sequences, with 15% observed a single time. CDR1 MGHRA and CDR2 YSYEKL come from the germline V gene. CDR3 length: 16 amino acids. V was cut by 5 bases and J by 7 bases, with 21 bases left in between. The study's findings and limits: Of the contracting clones, CD4+ ones lay mainly in CM and EM, and CD8+ ones in EMRA.

This chain links TRBV4-1 with TRBJ2-1; D is perhaps TRBD1 (7 bases). The sample taken for sequencing was PBMCs or a T cell subset sorted from them (not recorded which). This receptor was taken from a man aged 18 to 30 who had mild COVID-19 (a few samples of this study predate the infection). Cell type and time point are not known. CDR3 sequence reads: CASSSHPEGARNEQFF. In nucleotides, the CDR3 is TGCGCCAGCAGCTCCCACCCGGAGGGGGCGCGAAATGAGCAGTTCTTC.